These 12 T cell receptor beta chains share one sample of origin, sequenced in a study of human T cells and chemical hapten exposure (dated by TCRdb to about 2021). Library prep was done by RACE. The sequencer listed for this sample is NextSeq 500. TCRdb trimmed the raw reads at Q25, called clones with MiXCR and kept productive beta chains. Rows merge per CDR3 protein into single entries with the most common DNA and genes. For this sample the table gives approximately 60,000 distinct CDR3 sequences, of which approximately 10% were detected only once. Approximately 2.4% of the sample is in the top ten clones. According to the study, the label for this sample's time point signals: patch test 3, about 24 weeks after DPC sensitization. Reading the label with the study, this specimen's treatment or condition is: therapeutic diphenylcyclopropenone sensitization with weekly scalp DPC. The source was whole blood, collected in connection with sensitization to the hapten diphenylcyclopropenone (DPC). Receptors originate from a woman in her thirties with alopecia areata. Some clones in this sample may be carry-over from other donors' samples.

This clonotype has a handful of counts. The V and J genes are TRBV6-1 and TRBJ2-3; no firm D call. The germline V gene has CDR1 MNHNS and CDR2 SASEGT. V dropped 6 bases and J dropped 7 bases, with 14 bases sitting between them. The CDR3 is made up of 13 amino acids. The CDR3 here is CASSQERPYTQYF. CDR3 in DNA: TGTGCCAGCAGCCAGGAGCGACCTTATACGCAGTATTTT.

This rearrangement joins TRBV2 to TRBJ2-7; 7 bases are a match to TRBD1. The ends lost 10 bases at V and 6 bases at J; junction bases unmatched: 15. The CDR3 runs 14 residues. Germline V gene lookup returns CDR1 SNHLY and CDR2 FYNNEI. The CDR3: CATGTAARYGEQYF. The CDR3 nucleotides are TGTGCCACCGGGACAGCGGCCAGATATGGCGAGCAGTACTTC.

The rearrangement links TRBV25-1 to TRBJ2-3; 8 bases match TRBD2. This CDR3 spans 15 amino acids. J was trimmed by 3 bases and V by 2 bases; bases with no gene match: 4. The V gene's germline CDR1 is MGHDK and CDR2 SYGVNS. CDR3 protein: CASSEHGGRTDTQYF. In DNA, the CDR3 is TGTGCCAGCAGTGAACATGGCGGGAGGACAGATACGCAGTATTTT. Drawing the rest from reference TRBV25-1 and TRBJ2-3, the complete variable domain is EADIYQTPRYLVIGTGKKITLECSQTMGHDKMYWYQQDPGMELHLIHYSYGVNSTEKGDLSSESTVSRIRTEHFPLTLESARPSHTSQYLCASSEHGGRTDTQYFGPGTRLTVL.

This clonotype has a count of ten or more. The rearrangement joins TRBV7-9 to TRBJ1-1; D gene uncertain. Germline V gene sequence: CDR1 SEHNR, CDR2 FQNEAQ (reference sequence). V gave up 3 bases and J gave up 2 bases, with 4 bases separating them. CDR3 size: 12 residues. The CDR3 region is CASSFSNTEAFF. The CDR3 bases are TGTGCCAGCAGCTTTTCCAACACTGAAGCTTTCTTT.

The CDR3 DNA reads as TGTGCCAGTAGTATTATCCGGAGGCACGATGGCTACACCTTC. Translated, it gives CASSIIRRHDGYTF. V gene TRBV19 combines with J gene TRBJ1-2; D is uncertain. The V and J ends lost 3 bases and 6 bases respectively, with 14 bases between them. The CDR3 is made up of 14 amino acids. CDR1 LNHDA and CDR2 SQIVND come from the germline V gene (reference sequence).

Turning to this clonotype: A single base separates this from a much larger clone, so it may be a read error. The CDR3 protein is CASSISGGKQPQHF. CDR3 nucleotide sequence: TGTGCCAGTAGTATCTCGGGGGGCAAACAGCCCCAGCATTTT. The chain combines TRBV19 with TRBJ1-5, with a weak D call TRBD1 (6 bases). Germline lookup yields CDR1 LNHDA and CDR2 SQIVND (reference sequence). CDR3 length: 14 amino acids.

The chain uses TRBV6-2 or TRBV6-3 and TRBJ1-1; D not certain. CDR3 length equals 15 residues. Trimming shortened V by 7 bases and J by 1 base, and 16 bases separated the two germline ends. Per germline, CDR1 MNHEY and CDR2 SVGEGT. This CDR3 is CASILSRQANTEAFF. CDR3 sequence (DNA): TGTGCCAGCATCCTATCGAGGCAGGCGAACACTGAAGCTTTCTTT.

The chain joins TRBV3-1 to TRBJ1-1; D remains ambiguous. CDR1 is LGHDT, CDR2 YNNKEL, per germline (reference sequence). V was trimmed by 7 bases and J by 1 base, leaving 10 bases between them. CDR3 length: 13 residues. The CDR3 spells CASTGRRNTEAFF. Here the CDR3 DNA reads TGTGCCAGCACGGGAAGGAGGAACACTGAAGCTTTCTTT.

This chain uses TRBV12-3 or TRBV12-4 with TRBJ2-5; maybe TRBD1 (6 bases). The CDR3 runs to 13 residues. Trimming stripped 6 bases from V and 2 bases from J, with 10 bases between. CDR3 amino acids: CASRATGQETQYF. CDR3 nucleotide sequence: TGTGCCAGCAGGGCAACAGGGCAAGAGACCCAGTACTTC.

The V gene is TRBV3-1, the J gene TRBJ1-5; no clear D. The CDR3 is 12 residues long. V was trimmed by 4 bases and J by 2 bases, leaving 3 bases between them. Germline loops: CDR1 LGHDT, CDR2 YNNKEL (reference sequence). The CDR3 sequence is CASSLRNQPQHF. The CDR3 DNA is TGTGCCAGCAGCCTTCGCAATCAGCCCCAGCATTTT.

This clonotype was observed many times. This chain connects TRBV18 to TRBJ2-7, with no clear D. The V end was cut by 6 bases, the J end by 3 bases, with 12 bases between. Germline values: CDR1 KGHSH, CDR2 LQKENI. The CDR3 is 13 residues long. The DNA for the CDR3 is TGTGCCAGCTCCACTCGAACAAACTACGAGCAGTACTTC. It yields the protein CASSTRTNYEQYF.

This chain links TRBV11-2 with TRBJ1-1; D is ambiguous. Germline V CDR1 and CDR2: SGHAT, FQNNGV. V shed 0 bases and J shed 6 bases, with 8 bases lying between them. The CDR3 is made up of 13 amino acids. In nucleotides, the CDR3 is TGTGCCAGCAGCTTAGATGGTAGAGCTGAAGCTTTCTTT. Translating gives CASSLDGRAEAFF.